This T cell receptor beta chain emerged from a study of technical replicates of blood from several donors. Data came from immunoSEQ multiplex PCR; TCRdb stores just in-frame clones and leaves some out. This table has just over 75,000 clones, approximately 93% appearing once. Germline CDR1 MNHEY, CDR2 SMNVEV (reference sequence). The CDR3 consists of 14 residues. V was shortened by 5 bases and J by 1 base, with 8 bases between the two germline ends. The chain recombines TRBV27 with TRBJ2-2; a weak D match, TRBD1 (5 bases). The sequenced material came from T cells isolated from PBMCs. The source is a human donor in good health. The CDR3 here is CASSQGMNTGELFF. The DNA of the CDR3 is TGTGCCAGCAGTCAGGGTATGAACACCGGGGAGCTGTTTTTT.